In its sample, the clone carrying this T cell receptor beta chain was seen once. Its antigen is as yet unknown. Between the trimmed V and J ends, which lost 1 base and 4 bases, there was a span of 7 bases. Germline CDR1 reads LNHDA; CDR2 reads SQIVND (reference sequence). The length of the CDR3 is 14 residues. Primers for the PCR totalled 60 Vbeta and 13 Jbeta. Assay used: immunoSEQ multiplex PCR; TCRdb lists only in-frame clones, some missing. In the table there are about 190,000 clones, more than 75% of which are singletons. This specimen comes from a study of cytomegalovirus exposure and HLA in healthy donors. Study at large: Prior work identified more than 90 million unique TCR beta sequences in around 170 million T cells.

Regarding the study as a whole: Most of the TCR beta V segments (in an earlier analysis) were productive either about 87% or about 30% of the time. Most likely, a cluster of highly shared sequence variants arose as a sequencing artifact. TCR beta chains numbering 150 to 200 were designated cytomegalovirus-associated.

Sequences were obtained from PBMCs. The chain links TRBV19 to TRBJ2-2; D may be TRBD2 (6 bases). This TCR was sampled from a man in his forties or fifties in good health and CMV-seropositive. Here the CDR3 reads CASSIGGGTGELFF. The CDR3 DNA follows: TGTGCCAGTAGTATAGGGGGAGGCACCGGGGAGCTGTTTTTT.